This TCR beta chain was captured in a study of T cell responses to AZD1222 COVID-19 vaccine. On the study more broadly: Researchers grouped second doses given at about 4 or about 12 weeks into one pool. General observations from the study: Nearly half of spike-specific TCRs reportedly target unmutated variant regions. The donor cohort was predominantly white British with a female majority, and clonal diversity may have been underestimated.

TCRdb's table, derived via immunoSEQ multiplex PCR, lists solely in-frame clones and lacks some. The data show about 210,000 clones, around 92% seen once. Only one count was recorded for this clone. As yet, its antigen is unknown. Per germline, CDR1 LNHDA and CDR2 SQIVND (reference sequence). This CDR3 has 17 amino acids. J gave up 4 bases and V 1 base, and 12 bases lay outside the gene matches. The V and J genes are TRBV19 and TRBJ2-5, with TRBD1 matching 7 bases. The sequences come from peripheral blood, collected on day 0 of AZD1222 vaccination. The receptor was isolated from an adult in good health. In DNA form, the CDR3 reads TGTGCCAGTAGTATAGGGACTCGACAGGGAGTGGGAGAGACCCAGTACTTC. Translating it yields CASSIGTRQGVGETQYF. The full variable domain, rest sourced from reference TRBV19 and TRBJ2-5, is DGGITQSPKYLFRKEGQNVTLSCEQNLNHDAMYWYRQDPGQGLRLIYYSQIVNDFQKGDIAEGYSVSREKKESFPLTVTSAQKNPTAFYLCASSIGTRQGVGETQYFGPGTRLLVL.